The entry below describes one T cell receptor beta chain. Its antigen is undetermined. Assay used: immunoSEQ multiplex PCR; TCRdb lists only in-frame clones, some missing. The table shows 140,000 to 150,000 clones, with 75% to 90% occurring only once. The data belong to a study of T cell responses to AZD1222 COVID-19 vaccine. Study-wide points: Donors were mostly white British, more females; clonal diversity possibly underestimated. The number of AZD1222 recipients seropositive at baseline was only six.

V was cut by 1 base and J by 4 bases, with 16 bases left in between. The CDR3 is 16 residues long. Germline assignment: CDR1 SGHTA and CDR2 FQGNSA. The J gene is TRBJ1-2, the V gene TRBV7-2, with a tentative D call TRBD1 (5 bases). The starting material was peripheral blood, obtained on day 0 of AZD1222 vaccination. This receptor was taken from an adult in good health. Here the CDR3 reads CASSLDGRGRPYGYTF. As DNA, the CDR3 is TGTGCCAGCAGCTTAGATGGGCGGGGACGGCCCTATGGCTACACCTTC.